This is a list of T cell receptor beta chains from one sample in a study of T cell responses to AZD1222 COVID-19 vaccine. Measured with immunoSEQ multiplex PCR; TCRdb has only the in-frame clones, and not every one. In the table there are more than 110,000 clones, roughly 90% of which are singletons. Here the sequenced sample was peripheral blood, taken on day 0 of AZD1222 vaccination. The receptors stem from an adult in good health. The CDR3 runs from the conserved cysteine through the conserved F or W. Fields, in order: CDR3 protein, CDR3 DNA, J gene, V gene, D gene, clone size. The D gene is left open where the match is weak. Part of the rows lack a size; the others show once, few, many or a class for expanded clones.

CDR3: CASSPVAGITDTQYF
DNA: TGTGCCAGCAGCCCTGTTGCAGGGATCACAGATACGCAGTATTTT
J: TRBJ2-3
V: TRBV7-6
D: .
size: .

CDR3: CASSPGSYGYTF
DNA: TGTGCCAGTAGTCCCGGGTCCTATGGCTACACCTTC
J: TRBJ1-2
V: TRBV19
D: .
size: .

CDR3: CASGLQGESSYNEQFF
DNA: TGTGCCAGCGGTCTACAGGGGGAGAGCTCCTACAATGAGCAGTTCTTC
J: TRBJ2-1
V: TRBV6-4
D: TRBD1
size: .

CDR3: CASIPRDRANYGYTF
DNA: TGTGCCAGCATTCCCCGGGACCGAGCTAACTATGGCTACACCTTC
J: TRBJ1-2
V: TRBV2
D: .
size: .

CDR3: CASSRNGGSNEKLFF
DNA: TGCGCCAGCAGCCGTAACGGGGGTTCTAATGAAAAACTGTTTTTT
J: TRBJ1-4
V: TRBV5-1
D: .
size: .

CDR3: CASSPKLAGGYEQYF
DNA: TGTGCCAGCAGCCCGAAACTAGCGGGAGGCTACGAGCAGTACTTC
J: TRBJ2-7
V: TRBV9
D: TRBD2
size: .

CDR3: CASSPQAGGIYEQYF
DNA: TGTGCCAGCAGCCCCCAAGCGGGAGGGATCTACGAGCAGTACTTC
J: TRBJ2-7
V: TRBV5-4
D: TRBD2
size: .

CDR3: CASKVNSGLSSYEQYF
DNA: TGTGCCAGCAAGGTAAATAGCGGGTTGAGCTCCTACGAGCAGTACTTC
J: TRBJ2-7
V: TRBV28
D: TRBD2
size: .

CDR3: CASSLDHTGELFF
DNA: TGCGCCAGCAGCTTGGACCACACCGGGGAGCTGTTTTTT
J: TRBJ2-2
V: TRBV5-1
D: .
size: .

CDR3: CASSLREFGELFF
DNA: TGTGCCAGCAGCTTAAGGGAGTTCGGGGAGCTGTTTTTT
J: TRBJ2-2
V: TRBV7-2
D: .
size: .

CDR3: CASSPHGRAESNEQFF
DNA: TGCGCCAGCAGCCCCCACGGGAGGGCCGAAAGTAACGAGCAGTTCTTC
J: TRBJ2-1
V: TRBV5-1
D: TRBD2
size: .

CDR3: CASSPTHGTGGARGYTF
DNA: TGTGCCAGCAGTCCTACACACGGGACAGGGGGCGCCCGGGGCTACACCTTC
J: TRBJ1-2
V: TRBV6-6
D: TRBD1
size: .

CDR3: CASQNLTRNGANEKLFF
DNA: TGTGCCAGCCAGAATCTCACCAGGAACGGGGCTAATGAAAAACTGTTTTTT
J: TRBJ1-4
V: TRBV7-7
D: .
size: .

CDR3: CASSTGTGQPQHF
DNA: TGTGCCAGCAGTACAGGGACGGGGCAGCCCCAGCATTTT
J: TRBJ1-5
V: TRBV28
D: .
size: .

CDR3: CASSQGRGRAGEQYF
DNA: TGTGCCAGCAGCCAAGGTCGCGGGAGGGCCGGCGAGCAGTACTTC
J: TRBJ2-7
V: TRBV14
D: TRBD2
size: .

CDR3: CASSLVQDNTEAFF
DNA: TGTGCCAGCAGCTTGGTACAGGATAACACTGAAGCTTTCTTT
J: TRBJ1-1
V: TRBV5-4
D: .
size: .

CDR3: CAISESGAGASNQPQHF
DNA: TGTGCCATCAGTGAGTCGGGGGCAGGAGCTAGCAATCAGCCCCAGCATTTT
J: TRBJ1-5
V: TRBV10-3
D: .
size: .

CDR3: CASSQGRETGNTIYF
DNA: TGTGCCAGCAGCCAAGGCAGGGAGACTGGAAACACCATATATTTT
J: TRBJ1-3
V: TRBV3-1/TRBV3-2
D: .
size: .

CDR3: CASSYHTRTGELFF
DNA: TGTGCCAGCAGTTACCACACCCGCACCGGGGAGCTGTTTTTT
J: TRBJ2-2
V: TRBV6-5
D: .
size: once

CDR3: CASSGGGGLAHYEQYF
DNA: TGTGCCAGCAGTGGTGGGGGGGGACTAGCGCACTACGAGCAGTACTTC
J: TRBJ2-7
V: TRBV6-1
D: TRBD2
size: once

CDR3: CASTLGWQANSYEQCF
DNA: TGTGCCAGCACCTTAGGGTGGCAGGCCAACTCCTACGAGCAGTGCTTC
J: TRBJ2-7
V: TRBV7-8
D: .
size: .

CDR3: CASSEAGGGTGGNEQFF
DNA: TGCGCCAGCAGTGAGGCGGGCGGGGGGACTGGCGGCAATGAGCAGTTCTTC
J: TRBJ2-1
V: TRBV10-1
D: TRBD2
size: once

CDR3: CATRADTQYF
DNA: TGTGCCACCCGAGCGGATACGCAGTATTTT
J: TRBJ2-3
V: TRBV7-9
D: .
size: .

CDR3: CASRVDTGEKLFF
DNA: TGTGCCAGCAGAGTTGATACCGGTGAAAAACTGTTTTTT
J: TRBJ1-4
V: TRBV7-9
D: .
size: .

CDR3: CASSPGTGEGKLFF
DNA: TGTGCCAGCTCACCCGGGACAGGGGAAGGAAAACTGTTTTTT
J: TRBJ1-4
V: TRBV18
D: TRBD1
size: .

CDR3: CASSVADRHSGNTIYF
DNA: TGTGCCAGCAGCGTAGCCGACAGGCACTCTGGAAACACCATATATTTT
J: TRBJ1-3
V: TRBV9
D: .
size: .

CDR3: CASSILAGGENEQFF
DNA: TGTGCCAGTAGTATTCTAGCGGGAGGTGAAAATGAGCAGTTCTTC
J: TRBJ2-1
V: TRBV19
D: TRBD2
size: .

CDR3: CASSLTGANYEQYF
DNA: TGTGCCAGCAGCTTGACAGGGGCGAACTACGAGCAGTACTTC
J: TRBJ2-7
V: TRBV11-3
D: TRBD1
size: once